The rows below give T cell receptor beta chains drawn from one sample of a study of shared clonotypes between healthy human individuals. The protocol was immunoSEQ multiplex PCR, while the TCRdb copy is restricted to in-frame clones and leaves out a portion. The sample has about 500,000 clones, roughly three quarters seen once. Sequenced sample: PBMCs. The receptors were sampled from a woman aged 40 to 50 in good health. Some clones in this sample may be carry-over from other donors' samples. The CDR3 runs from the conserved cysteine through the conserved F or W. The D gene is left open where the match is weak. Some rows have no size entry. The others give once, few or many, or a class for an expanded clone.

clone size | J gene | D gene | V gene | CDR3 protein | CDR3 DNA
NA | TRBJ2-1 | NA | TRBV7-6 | CASSTGHPKFYEQFF | TGTGCCAGCAGCACCGGACACCCGAAGTTCTATGAGCAGTTCTTC
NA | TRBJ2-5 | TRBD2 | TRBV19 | CASSFYTLAGVETQYF | TGTGCCAGTAGTTTCTACACACTAGCGGGAGTAGAGACCCAGTACTTC
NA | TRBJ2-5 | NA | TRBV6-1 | CASSKGPDQETQYF | TGTGCCAGCAGTAAAGGACCGGACCAAGAGACCCAGTACTTC
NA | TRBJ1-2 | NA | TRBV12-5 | CASGLVLSTGYDYGYTF | TGTGCTAGTGGTTTGGTACTCTCGACAGGTTATGACTATGGCTACACCTTC
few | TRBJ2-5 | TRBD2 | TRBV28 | CASSLIRSGVRTQYF | TGTGCCAGCAGTTTAATTAGAAGCGGGGTAAGGACCCAGTACTTC
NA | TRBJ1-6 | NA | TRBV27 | CASSLDSGSPLHF | TGTGCCAGCAGTTTAGATAGTGGATCACCCCTCCACTTT
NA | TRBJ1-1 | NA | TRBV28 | CASSSNRVEAFF | TGTGCCAGCAGTTCAAACAGGGTAGAAGCTTTCTTT
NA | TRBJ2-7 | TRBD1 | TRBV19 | CASSTPGTGGTYEQYF | TGTGCCAGTAGTACCCCCGGGACAGGGGGCACTTACGAGCAGTACTTC
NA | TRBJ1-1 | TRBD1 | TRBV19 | CASSRTGGVLGAEAFF | TGTGCCAGTAGTAGGACAGGGGGTGTCCTTGGAGCTGAAGCTTTCTTT
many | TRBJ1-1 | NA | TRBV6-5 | CASSDPLGGEAFF | TGTGCCAGCAGCGATCCCCTAGGGGGGGAAGCTTTCTTT
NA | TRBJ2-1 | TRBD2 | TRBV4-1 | CASSQDPAGGNEQFF | TGCGCCAGCAGCCAAGATCCGGCGGGGGGGAATGAGCAGTTCTTC
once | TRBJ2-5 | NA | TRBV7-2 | CASSLFWETQYF | TGTGCCAGCAGCTTATTTTGGGAGACCCAGTACTTC
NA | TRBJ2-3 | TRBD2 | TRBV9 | CASSVEGTSGTTQYF | TGTGCCAGCAGCGTAGAAGGGACTAGCGGCACAACGCAGTATTTT
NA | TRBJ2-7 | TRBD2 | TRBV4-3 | CASSLSVGVAGAEQYF | TGCGCCAGCAGCCTCTCCGTTGGGGTAGCGGGAGCCGAGCAGTACTTC
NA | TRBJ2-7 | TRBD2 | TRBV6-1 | CASSPGTSGSDEQYF | TGTGCCAGCAGTCCCGGTACTAGCGGGAGCGACGAGCAGTACTTC